This entry concerns a single T cell receptor (beta chain). The source of the sample is a study of cytomegalovirus exposure and HLA in healthy donors. Study information: An earlier analysis identified 95 million to 120 million unique TCR beta sequences in 150 million to 200 million T cells.

The CDR3 consists of 13 residues. V gave up 9 bases and J gave up 3 bases, with 14 bases separating them. CDR1 is LNHDA, CDR2 SQIVND, per germline (reference sequence). A multiplex PCR was run with 60 Vbeta primers and 13 Jbeta primers. Method: immunoSEQ multiplex PCR; TCRdb's copy keeps in-frame clones and lacks some. The repertoire consists of about 130,000 clones, with about four fifths occurring once and the leading ten covering around 0.67%. The chain combines TRBV19 with TRBJ1-1; possible D gene TRBD1, 5 bases. This TCR was recovered from a man aged 18 to 30 in good health and CMV-seronegative. The material sequenced was PBMCs. CDR3: CASSGGLYTEAFF. Written as DNA, the CDR3 is TGTGCCAGCAGCGGGGGGTTATACACTGAAGCTTTCTTT.